The 29 T cell receptor beta chains below all came from one sample that was sequenced in a study of CD8 T cells in ankylosing spondylitis. From the 5' RACE reads, TCRdb called clonotypes with MiXCR, one entry per CDR3 protein. The top ten clones hold 2.5% to 4% of a sample with approximately 130,000 distinct CDR3 sequences, around 9.3% of them seen once. Sequenced sample: blood, either unsorted or a sorted T cell fraction (not recorded which). The receptors were gathered from a male donor with ankylosing spondylitis or in good health (not recorded which).

This clonotype was recorded many times. The J gene is TRBJ2-3, the V gene TRBV20-1, with D uncertain. From germline, CDR1 is DFQATT and CDR2 SNEGSKA (reference sequence). The CDR3 is 13 residues long. CDR3 DNA: TGCACCCCGGCATCCCCTGGCACAGATACGCAGTATTTT. Its protein product is CTPASPGTDTQYF.

This clonotype was counted many times. The chain links TRBV6-5 to TRBJ2-6; D is undetermined. The V and J ends lost 4 bases and 0 bases respectively, with 7 bases between them. The CDR3 runs to 15 residues. CDR1 is MNHEY, CDR2 SVGAGI, per germline. CDR3 coding DNA: TGTGCCAGCAGTTCCCACAGCTCTGGGGCCAACGTCCTGACTTTC. This sequence encodes CASSSHSSGANVLTF.

J is TRBJ2-2 and V is TRBV15; D is ambiguous. The V and J ends lost 0 bases and 9 bases respectively, with 11 bases between them. Germline CDR1 LNHNV, CDR2 YYDKDF (reference sequence). The CDR3 extends over 14 amino acids. The CDR3 loop reads CATSRDSPARELFF. The CDR3 bases are TGTGCCACCAGCAGAGATTCGCCCGCCCGGGAGCTGTTTTTT.

Ten or more counts support this clonotype. CDR3: CASSFNGFTYEQYF. CDR3 nucleotide sequence: TGTGCCAGCAGCTTTAATGGGTTTACCTACGAGCAGTACTTC. The gene calls are TRBV5-5 and TRBJ2-7; D remains unclear. This CDR3 region has 14 residues. Deletions cut 2 bases from V and 2 bases from J, with 11 bases between. The germline CDR1 and CDR2 sequences are SGHKS and YYEKEE (reference sequence).

This clonotype was found many times. The chain is built from TRBV6-1 and TRBJ2-4, with D unresolved. The germline V and J ends were trimmed by 8 bases and 0 bases, with 14 bases remaining between them. The length of the CDR3 is 15 residues. In germline, CDR1 is MNHNS, CDR2 SASEGT. The CDR3 coding sequence is TGTGCCAGCGATCGGGCCCATCTAGCCAAAAACATTCAGTACTTC. Translating it yields CASDRAHLAKNIQYF.

The J gene is TRBJ2-2, the V gene TRBV24-1, with D possibly TRBD1 on 5 matching bases. The germline V gene has CDR1 KGHDR and CDR2 SFDVKD. The germline V and J ends were trimmed by 5 bases and 6 bases, with 9 bases remaining between them. This CDR3 contains 13 residues. The CDR3 region has the DNA TGTGCCACCAGTGCCCTGACAGCCGGGGAGCTGTTTTTT. Translated, it gives CATSALTAGELFF.

This clonotype was recorded at least ten times. The chain joins TRBV27 to TRBJ1-2; D uncertain. Per germline, CDR1 MNHEY and CDR2 SMNVEV (reference sequence). CDR3 length equals 14 residues. Trimming took off 2 bases at V and 1 base at J, with 8 bases between the two ends. CDR3 coding DNA: TGTGCCAGCAGTTTAATCGGGATTAACTATGGCTACACCTTC. This codes for CASSLIGINYGYTF.

The sample holds many counts of this clonotype. The chain employs TRBV7-2 and TRBJ2-1; 15 positions agree with TRBD2. The CDR3 loop spans 15 amino acids. Germline lookup yields CDR1 SGHTA and CDR2 FQGNSA. After removal of 5 bases from V and 8 bases from J, the junction contained 4 bases not matched to a gene. The CDR3 here is CASSTGLAGGHEQFF. The CDR3, as DNA: TGTGCCAGCAGCACGGGACTAGCGGGAGGTCATGAGCAGTTCTTC.

This clonotype has at least ten counts. The CDR3 nucleotides read TGCGCCAGCAGCTTGAAGACTAGCGGGAAGAATGAGCAGTTCTTC. Protein: CASSLKTSGKNEQFF. V usage is TRBV5-1 and J usage is TRBJ2-1; 11 nucleotides match TRBD2. J lost 7 bases, V lost 1 base, and 4 bases had no gene match. The CDR3 totals 15 residues. Germline V gene data show CDR1 as SGHRS and CDR2 as YFSETQ.

This clonotype was recorded at least ten times. The chain links TRBV7-8 to TRBJ2-1; D is ambiguous. The V end lost 0 bases, the J end lost 9 bases, and 12 bases lay between the germline ends. Germline CDR1 SGHVS, CDR2 FQNEAQ. The length of the CDR3 is 14 residues. Written as DNA, the CDR3 is TGTGCCAGCAGCTTAGCGGGTCGATTTAGTGAGCAGTTCTTC. It translates to CASSLAGRFSEQFF.

This clonotype was counted ten times or more. This rearrangement joins TRBV7-2 to TRBJ2-1; 16 bases match TRBD2. CDR3 size: 17 residues. V trimming: 2 bases; J trimming: 7 bases; junction bases outside the gene matches: 5. Germline CDR1 and CDR2: SGHTA and FQGNSA. Here the CDR3 reads CASSLCGTSGRENEQFF. DNA of the CDR3: TGTGCCAGCAGCTTATGTGGGACTAGCGGGAGGGAAAATGAGCAGTTCTTC.

This clonotype was counted only a few times. The V and J genes are TRBV3-1 and TRBJ2-1; 8 bases align to TRBD2. The V gene's germline CDR1 is LGHDT and CDR2 YNNKEL (reference sequence). J was trimmed by 4 bases and V by 0 bases; bases with no gene match: 5. The CDR3 spans 16 residues. In DNA, the CDR3 is TGTGCCAGCAGCCAAGATCTCATAGCGGGATACAATGAGCAGTTCTTC. It encodes CASSQDLIAGYNEQFF.

Many counts were recorded for this clonotype. V is TRBV11-2 and J is TRBJ1-1, with unresolved D. The length of the CDR3 is 14 residues. Germline CDR1 SGHAT, CDR2 FQNNGV. V was cut by 5 bases and J by 1 base, with 11 bases left in between. CDR3 sequence (DNA): TGTGCCAGCAGCCTAAGACCAGGGAACACTGAAGCTTTCTTT. Amino acid sequence: CASSLRPGNTEAFF.

This clonotype was counted at least ten times. This chain links TRBV29-1 with TRBJ2-7; D tentatively reads TRBD1 or TRBD2 (6 bases each). CDR3 length: 17 amino acids. Trimming cost V 6 bases and J 0 bases, with 24 bases left between them. Per the germline V gene, CDR1 is SQVTM and CDR2 is ANQGSEA. The CDR3 DNA reads TGCAGCGTGGCGGGACACCGCGTTACCAAAAGCTCCTACGAGCAGTACTTC. Translation: CSVAGHRVTKSSYEQYF.

The chain is built from TRBV7-9 and TRBJ2-1; D gene ambiguous. Trimming took off 6 bases at V and 4 bases at J, with 10 bases between the two ends. The CDR3 spans 13 residues. Germline assignment: CDR1 SEHNR and CDR2 FQNEAQ (reference sequence). DNA for the CDR3: TGTGCCAGCAGATCTCGCGAGTACAATGAGCAGTTCTTC. Protein sequence: CASRSREYNEQFF. Complete variable domain (other parts from reference TRBV7-9 and TRBJ2-1): DTGVSQNPRHKITKRGQNVTFRCDPISEHNRLYWYRQTLGQGPEFLTYFQNEAQLEKSRLLSDRFSAERPKGSFSTLEIQRTEQGDSAMYLCASRSREYNEQFFGPGTRLTVL.

This clonotype was observed a handful of times. The rearrangement links TRBV5-1 to TRBJ1-4, with D possibly TRBD1 on 5 matching bases. Trimming pared 0 bases from V and 7 bases from J, leaving 13 bases between. The length of the CDR3 is 15 residues. Looked up from germline, CDR1 is SGHRS and CDR2 is YFSETQ. Written as DNA, the CDR3 is TGCGCCAGCAGCTTGGCCAGGGCGGAGGGTGAAAAACTGTTTTTT. Translation: CASSLARAEGEKLFF.

This rearrangement joins TRBV12-3 or TRBV12-4 to TRBJ2-1; TRBD2 matches 8 bases. The trim removed 7 bases at V and 5 bases at J, leaving 13 bases unmatched. The CDR3 covers 16 residues. The CDR3 region is CASTSTTALADNEQFF. The CDR3 nucleotides are TGTGCCAGCACATCCACGACGGCACTAGCGGACAATGAGCAGTTCTTC.

The V gene is TRBV12-3 or TRBV12-4, the J gene TRBJ2-1; D is undetermined. The CDR3 spans 15 residues. V was trimmed by 4 bases and J by 6 bases, leaving 16 bases between them. The CDR3 here is CASSSYSELRNEQFF. The CDR3, as DNA: TGTGCCAGCAGTTCCTACTCAGAACTCCGCAATGAGCAGTTCTTC.

This rearrangement joins TRBV20-1 to TRBJ2-1, with 12 nucleotides matching TRBD2. The V gene's germline CDR1 is DFQATT and CDR2 SNEGSKA (reference sequence). Trimming at V came to 3 bases and at J to 7 bases, leaving 7 bases not matched to a gene. This CDR3 contains 15 residues. As DNA, the CDR3 is TGCAGTGCTAGCGCACTAGCGGGAGGTCAAAATGAGCAGTTCTTC. Residues: CSASALAGGQNEQFF.

There are many counts of this clonotype. The chain recombines TRBV11-2 with TRBJ2-7; 10 bases are a match to TRBD1. V was clipped by 5 bases and J by 3 bases; unmatched bases: 16. Germline CDR1 is SGHAT and CDR2 is FQNNGV. The CDR3 is made up of 18 amino acids. CDR3 DNA: TGTGCCAGCAGCCATTATGAGACGGACAGGGGGGTTGTCTACGAGCAGTACTTC. Its protein is CASSHYETDRGVVYEQYF.

In its sample, this clonotype was seen many times. V and J are TRBV29-1 and TRBJ2-1, with 8 bases matching TRBD2. The CDR3 runs to 16 residues. Per germline, CDR1 SQVTM and CDR2 ANQGSEA. The J segment lost 7 bases and the V segment lost 4 bases, leaving 15 bases of the junction unmatched. The CDR3 region is CSVGMDGVGLVNEQFF. The CDR3 coding sequence is TGCAGCGTTGGAATGGACGGCGTGGGACTAGTAAATGAGCAGTTCTTC.

This clonotype has at least ten counts. The rearrangement links TRBV7-2 to TRBJ2-1; unclear D gene. Germline CDR1 SGHTA, CDR2 FQGNSA. The CDR3 has 13 amino acids. V gave up 6 bases and J gave up 6 bases, with 12 bases separating them. The DNA for the CDR3 is TGTGCCAGCAGGTTGGCTCAGGTCAATGAGCAGTTCTTC. This translates into CASRLAQVNEQFF.

The chain is built from TRBV9 and TRBJ2-5; TRBD2 aligns across 8 bases. Trimming removed 4 bases from V and 3 bases from J; junction bases left unmatched: 8. This CDR3 contains 15 residues. From germline, CDR1 is SGDLS and CDR2 YYNGEE. The CDR3 protein is CASSSTGTSKETQYF. Here the CDR3 DNA reads TGTGCCAGCAGCTCTACCGGGACTAGTAAAGAGACCCAGTACTTC.

This clonotype was recorded a few times. This sequence joins TRBV7-2 and TRBJ2-1; TRBD2 matches at 7 bases. V lost 2 bases to trimming and J lost 6 bases; unmatched junction nucleotides: 4. CDR3 size: 14 residues. Germline V CDR1 and CDR2: SGHTA, FQGNSA. DNA of the CDR3: TGTGCCAGCAGCTTATATCGGACTAGCAATGAGCAGTTCTTC. Translated, it gives CASSLYRTSNEQFF.

This clonotype was recorded many times. The chain recombines TRBV28 with TRBJ2-1; TRBD2 matches 9 bases. Looked up from germline, CDR1 is MDHEN and CDR2 is SYDVKM. J gave up 4 bases and V 6 bases, and 7 bases lay outside the gene matches. The CDR3 loop spans 15 amino acids. In DNA, the CDR3 is TGTGCCAGCAGAAAATTGACTAGCGGTTACAATGAGCAGTTCTTC. Its translation: CASRKLTSGYNEQFF. The whole variable domain, filled in from reference TRBV28 and TRBJ2-1, reads DVKVTQSSRYLVKRTGEKVFLECVQDMDHENMFWYRQDPGLGLRLIYFSYDVKMKEKGDIPEGYSVSREKKERFSLILESASTNQTSMYLCASRKLTSGYNEQFFGPGTRLTVL.

This clonotype has ten or more counts. CDR3 DNA: TGTGCCAGCAGCCCGGCGACTAGGAACGAGCAGTACTTC. As protein: CASSPATRNEQYF. The gene calls are TRBV11-2 and TRBJ2-7; perhaps TRBD2 as D (6 bases). Trimming removed 5 bases at V and 5 bases at J, with 13 bases between. CDR3 length: 13 residues. Germline V lookup: CDR1 SGHAT, CDR2 FQNNGV.

In its sample, this clonotype was seen many times. This sequence joins TRBV27 and TRBJ2-3, with 7 bases that match TRBD1. The germline V gene encodes CDR1 MNHEY and CDR2 SMNVEV (reference sequence). V was clipped by 5 bases and J by 4 bases; unmatched bases: 6. The length of the CDR3 is 14 residues. CDR3 residues: CASSGRQGPDTQYF. For the CDR3, the DNA is TGTGCCAGCAGTGGGAGACAGGGTCCAGATACGCAGTATTTT.

This clonotype was seen many times. V usage is TRBV29-1 and J usage is TRBJ1-2; tentative D call: TRBD1 (5 bases). The CDR3 is 12 amino acids. The V gene's germline CDR1 is SQVTM and CDR2 ANQGSEA. Between the trimmed V and J ends, which lost 6 bases and 5 bases, there was a span of 13 bases. In nucleotides, the CDR3 is TGCAGCGTCCGGACAAACCGATATGGCTACACCTTC. This codes for CSVRTNRYGYTF.

This clonotype was observed at least ten times. The chain uses TRBV12-3 or TRBV12-4 and TRBJ1-6; D unresolved. V lost 7 bases and J lost 1, with 8 bases in between. The CDR3 is made up of 14 amino acids. The CDR3 sequence: CASTSQSYNSPLHF. In nucleotides, the CDR3 is TGTGCCAGCACCTCGCAGTCCTATAATTCACCCCTCCACTTT.